Listed here are 5 T cell receptor beta chains from one sample, sequenced in a study of shared clonotypes between healthy human individuals. Produced via immunoSEQ multiplex PCR; TCRdb's table is partial and in-frame only. Found here are 1.6 million or so clones, approximately 98.5% of them singletons; the top ten hold about 0.35%. The sequencing input was naive CD4+ T cells sorted from blood. Documented subset: CD45RA+ positively selected. All receptors come from a young man in good health.

The CDR3 loop reads CASSQDLGPPNPLWYEQYF. The CDR3 bases are TGTGCCAGCAGCCAAGACCTCGGGCCTCCCAACCCCCTTTGGTACGAGCAGTACTTC. The rearrangement joins TRBV4-2 to TRBJ2-7; D remains ambiguous. CDR1 is LGHNA, CDR2 YNFKEQ, per germline. This CDR3 comprises 19 residues. Trimming pared 0 bases from V and 4 bases from J, leaving 25 bases between.

The V and J genes are TRBV19 and TRBJ1-5; D might be TRBD1 (5 bases). Germline V gives CDR1 LNHDA, CDR2 SQIVND (reference sequence). This CDR3 region has 15 residues. V dropped 6 bases and J dropped 6 bases, with 18 bases sitting between them. The CDR3 region has the DNA TGTGCCAGTAGCTTGCCGGGGGGATTGGGTCAGCCCCAGCATTTT. Translation: CASSLPGGLGQPQHF.

V usage is TRBV4-3 and J usage is TRBJ2-7; TRBD1 might be the D (5 bases). The CDR3 has 14 amino acids. V lost 1 base and J lost 7, with 14 bases in between. Germline V lookup: CDR1 LGHNA, CDR2 YSLEER. The CDR3 DNA reads TGCGCCAGCAGCCAAGGGCCAGGGCTGGGGGAGCAGTACTTC. As protein: CASSQGPGLGEQYF.

Concerning this clone: Other nucleotide sequences from this sample produce the same CDR3. The gene calls are TRBV29-1 and TRBJ2-7; 7 bases agree with TRBD1. V lost 6 bases to trimming and J lost 3 bases; unmatched junction nucleotides: 5. CDR1 and CDR2 from the germline V gene are SQVTM and ANQGSEA. CDR3 length: 12 amino acids. The CDR3 loop is CSVGRDSYEQYF. The CDR3, as DNA: TGCAGCGTGGGAAGGGACAGCTACGAGCAGTACTTC.

This clone was observed once. This rearrangement joins TRBV7-9 to TRBJ2-5; D is undetermined. The germline V and J ends were trimmed by 2 bases and 4 bases, with 11 bases remaining between them. Germline V gives CDR1 SEHNR, CDR2 FQNEAQ (reference sequence). This CDR3 contains 14 residues. The CDR3 nucleotides are TGTGCCAGCAGCTTATTGGCATCCGGAGAGACCCAGTACTTC. It is translated as CASSLLASGETQYF.